The 13 T cell receptor beta chains below were found in one sample sequenced in a study of T cell changes during pregnancy in multiple sclerosis. Here immunoSEQ multiplex PCR was the method, and the copy in TCRdb shows in-frame clones only, minus some. Of tens of thousands of clones listed, almost 95% are singletons. Sequencing used peripheral blood, obtained after pregnancy. The receptors here all came from a female donor with multiple sclerosis, enrolled in a pregnancy study.

This rearrangement joins TRBV10-2 to TRBJ1-5; TRBD1 aligns across 10 bases. V dropped 5 bases and J dropped 6; count of bases not matched to a gene: 4. CDR3 size: 14 residues. From germline, CDR1 is WSHSY and CDR2 SAAADI. CDR3 in amino acids: CASSYGQGGQPQHF. The CDR3 DNA reads as TGCGCCAGCAGTTACGGACAGGGGGGTCAGCCCCAGCATTTT.

V gene TRBV12-5 combines with J gene TRBJ2-3; TRBD2 matches 11 bases. This CDR3 is built from 15 residues. V dropped 1 base and J dropped 6; count of bases not matched to a gene: 3. The germline gives CDR1 LGHNT, CDR2 FRNRAP. CDR3 nucleotides: TGTGCTAGTGGTTTGGGACTAGCGGGACAGGATACGCAGTATTTT. It translates to CASGLGLAGQDTQYF.

V usage is TRBV19 and J usage is TRBJ1-4, with D maybe TRBD1 (5 bases). Trimming pared 7 bases from V and 8 bases from J, leaving 14 bases between. Per germline, CDR1 LNHDA and CDR2 SQIVND (reference sequence). The CDR3 is 13 residues long. CDR3 sequence: CASMSGQREKLFF. CDR3 DNA: TGTGCCAGTATGTCAGGGCAGAGGGAAAAACTGTTTTTT.

This chain uses TRBV28 with TRBJ1-3; TRBD1 is a possible D gene (5 bases). From germline, CDR1 is MDHEN and CDR2 SYDVKM. This CDR3 is built from 15 residues. Trimming took 2 bases from V and 4 from J, leaving 12 bases between them. CDR3 region: CASSLAQTVGNTIYF. The CDR3 region has the DNA TGTGCCAGCAGTTTAGCGCAGACAGTGGGAAACACCATATATTTT.

This clone appeared once. The chain joins TRBV12-5 to TRBJ2-7; D not resolved. This CDR3 is built from 16 residues. Trimming stripped 0 bases from V and 2 bases from J, with 14 bases between. The germline V gene encodes CDR1 LGHNT and CDR2 FRNRAP. CDR3 sequence reads: CASGLVLGEQAYEQYF. CDR3 DNA: TGTGCTAGTGGTTTGGTACTCGGAGAGCAAGCCTACGAGCAGTACTTC.

To note about this clone: Within the sample, other DNA sequences also encode this same CDR3. The J gene is TRBJ2-1, the V gene TRBV6-1; 7 bases are shared with TRBD2. Losses at the gene ends were 2 bases for V and 0 bases for J; bases not matched to a gene: 7. This CDR3 is 17 amino acids long. Germline CDR1 is MNHNS and CDR2 is SASEGT. The CDR3 DNA follows: TGTGCCAGCAGTGAACGGGGAGGGACTGGCTCCTACAATGAGCAGTTCTTC. This gives the protein CASSERGGTGSYNEQFF.

The J gene is TRBJ1-2, the V gene TRBV30; D is possibly TRBD1 (5 bases). This CDR3 comprises 13 residues. Trimming shortened V by 2 bases and J by 3 bases, and 10 bases separated the two germline ends. Germline V gene sequence: CDR1 GTSNPN, CDR2 SVGIG (reference sequence). The CDR3 loop reads CAWSTGGDYGYTF. In DNA, the CDR3 is TGTGCCTGGAGTACGGGGGGGGACTATGGCTACACCTTC.

V usage is TRBV27 and J usage is TRBJ1-1; the D gene is possibly TRBD1 (6 bases). V gave up 6 bases and J gave up 1 base, with 15 bases separating them. The CDR3 sequence is 15 residues long. In germline, CDR1 is MNHEY, CDR2 SMNVEV (reference sequence). CDR3 DNA: TGTGCCAGCAGGGGGCCGAAGGGGGAGAACACTGAAGCTTTCTTT. Its protein product is CASRGPKGENTEAFF.

This clone showed up just a few times. DNA of the CDR3: TGCGCCAGCAGCACCCAGGGACTAGCATCCGGGGAGCTGTTTTTT. Translated, it gives CASSTQGLASGELFF. J is TRBJ2-2 and V is TRBV5-1; 9 nucleotides agree with TRBD2. CDR3 length equals 15 residues. From germline, CDR1 is SGHRS and CDR2 YFSETQ. V dropped 4 bases and J dropped 6; count of bases not matched to a gene: 7.

J is TRBJ2-7 and V is TRBV5-4; 14 nucleotides line up with TRBD2. The CDR3 sequence is 16 residues long. Trimming removed 0 bases from V and 3 bases from J; junction bases left unmatched: 2. From germline, CDR1 is SGHNT and CDR2 YYREEE (reference sequence). The CDR3, as DNA: TGTGCCAGCAGCTTGGGGGGACTAGCGGGAGTCTACGAGCAGTACTTC. This encodes CASSLGGLAGVYEQYF.

V gene TRBV29-1 combines with J gene TRBJ2-7, with TRBD1 matching over 8 bases. Germline V gene lookup returns CDR1 SQVTM and CDR2 ANQGSEA. V lost 4 bases to trimming and J lost 0 bases; unmatched junction nucleotides: 5. This CDR3 region has 14 residues. CDR3 DNA: TGCAGCGTTGGACCGGGACAGGCCTCCTACGAGCAGTACTTC. As protein: CSVGPGQASYEQYF.

The chain recombines TRBV11-2 with TRBJ2-7; 13 bases are shared with TRBD2. The germline V gene encodes CDR1 SGHAT and CDR2 FQNNGV. This CDR3 spans 16 amino acids. V lost 5 bases to trimming and J lost 4 bases; unmatched junction nucleotides: 8. CDR3 nucleotides: TGTGCCAGCAGCCCGCCCGGGACTAGCGGGATGTACGAGCAGTACTTC. As protein: CASSPPGTSGMYEQYF.

The CDR3 region is CASSHDPEAGKAFF. Here the CDR3 DNA reads TGTGCCAGCAGTCACGATCCAGAGGCCGGGAAAGCTTTCTTT. This sequence joins TRBV6-1 and TRBJ1-1; D gene unclear. The germline V and J ends were trimmed by 5 bases and 9 bases, with 19 bases remaining between them. Germline-derived CDR1 and CDR2 are MNHNS and SASEGT. The CDR3 length is 14 residues.